The 12 T cell receptor beta chains listed next were all sequenced from one sample in a study of control samples from healthy donors and cancer patients. TCRdb keeps only in-frame clones here, not all; method: immunoSEQ multiplex PCR. The sample lists more than 45,000 clones, approximately 90% occurring once. Sequenced input: PBMCs. The receptors were gathered from a man aged 25-45 years with colorectal cancer.

Here the CDR3 reads CASSEVGGIGGRVAGYTF. The CDR3 nucleotides are TGTGCCAGCAGTGAAGTTGGTGGCATCGGGGGGCGAGTGGCAGGCTACACCTTC. This rearrangement joins TRBV6-1 to TRBJ1-2; a weak D match, TRBD1 (6 bases). The V end lost 1 base, the J end lost 8 bases, and 26 bases lay between the germline ends. CDR3 length: 18 residues. The V gene's germline CDR1 is MNHNS and CDR2 SASEGT.

The chain recombines TRBV12-5 with TRBJ2-3, with a tentative D call TRBD1 (6 bases). CDR1 is LGHNT and CDR2 is FRNRAP in the germline V gene. V was shortened by 7 bases and J by 2 bases, with 16 bases between the two germline ends. The CDR3 is made up of 15 amino acids. The CDR3 protein is CASAPGAQLTDTQYF. As DNA, the CDR3 is TGTGCTAGTGCCCCAGGGGCACAGCTCACAGATACGCAGTATTTT.

V gene TRBV5-1 combines with J gene TRBJ2-2; D perhaps matches TRBD1 (5 bases). The germline V gene encodes CDR1 SGHRS and CDR2 YFSETQ. The CDR3 spans 16 residues. Trimming stripped 1 base from V and 4 bases from J, with 14 bases between. The CDR3 DNA sequence: TGCGCCAGCAGCTTGATCGCCCAGGGTGCCACCGGGGAGCTGTTTTTT. Translated, it gives CASSLIAQGATGELFF.

This rearrangement joins TRBV3-1 (or the pseudogene TRBV3-2) to TRBJ1-2; the D is unclear. Deletions cut 4 bases from V and 6 bases from J, with 15 bases between. Germline CDR1 is LGHDT and CDR2 is YNNKEL (reference sequence). This CDR3 is built from 14 residues. CDR3 sequence reads: CASSLLTGRDGYTF. As DNA, the CDR3 is TGTGCCAGCAGCCTCCTAACTGGGCGGGATGGCTACACCTTC.

This clone came up a few times. The rearrangement links TRBV6-2 or TRBV6-3 to TRBJ2-2, with 8 bases lining up with TRBD1. J gave up 3 bases and V 6 bases, and 6 bases lay outside the gene matches. The CDR3 consists of 15 residues. Germline values: CDR1 MNHEY, CDR2 SVGEGT. In DNA, the CDR3 is TGTGCCAGCAGCCCGGGACAGGTTGACACCGGGGAGCTGTTTTTT. The encoded protein is CASSPGQVDTGELFF.

In its sample, this clone was seen once. The rearrangement joins TRBV10-3 to TRBJ2-2; no definite D call. This CDR3 region has 14 residues. Germline V gene lookup returns CDR1 ENHRY and CDR2 SYGVKD. Trimming shortened V by 6 bases and J by 6 bases, and 14 bases separated the two germline ends. CDR3 in amino acids: CAISIIHRAGELFF. As DNA, the CDR3 is TGTGCCATCAGCATCATCCACCGAGCCGGGGAGCTGTTTTTT.

V is TRBV4-3 and J is TRBJ2-3; D is possibly TRBD1 or TRBD2 (5 bases each). The CDR3 covers 20 residues. CDR1 LGHNA and CDR2 YSLEER come from the germline V gene. The ends were cut back, 0 bases at V and 0 bases at J, with 22 bases in the middle. CDR3 coding DNA: TGCGCCAGCAGCCAAGATCAGAAGAGACGGGGCGATGCTAGCACAGATACGCAGTATTTT. Translated, it gives CASSQDQKRRGDASTDTQYF.

V is TRBV5-1 and J is TRBJ2-1; D possibly corresponds to TRBD1 (7 bases). The CDR3 is 16 residues long. V lost 5 bases to trimming and J lost 4 bases, with 19 bases between them. Per germline, CDR1 SGHRS and CDR2 YFSETQ. This chain's CDR3 is CASSPSGDRMYNEQFF. CDR3 bases: TGCGCCAGCAGTCCCTCGGGGGACAGAATGTACAATGAGCAGTTCTTC.

The chain links TRBV3-1 (or the pseudogene TRBV3-2) to TRBJ2-1; tentatively, D is TRBD1 (5 bases). CDR1 is LGHDT, CDR2 YNNKEL, per germline (reference sequence). Trimming left V 2 bases short and J 7 bases short, with 15 bases between. This CDR3 has 15 residues. This chain's CDR3 is CASSQRAGKRNEQFF. The CDR3 DNA sequence: TGTGCCAGCAGCCAACGGGCAGGGAAACGAAATGAGCAGTTCTTC.

The rearrangement joins TRBV5-6 to TRBJ2-7; 8 bases match TRBD1. Trimming cost V 3 bases and J 4 bases; bases outside gene matches: 3. Germline loops: CDR1 SGHDT, CDR2 YYEEEE. This CDR3 comprises 13 residues. CDR3: CASSWGTGYEQYV. The CDR3 region has the DNA TGTGCCAGCAGCTGGGGGACAGGATACGAGCAGTACGTC.

A single count supports this clone. The chain recombines TRBV5-1 with TRBJ1-1, with D maybe TRBD1 (6 bases). The V gene's germline CDR1 is SGHRS and CDR2 YFSETQ. Trimming left V 3 bases short and J 3 bases short, with 9 bases between. There are 13 residues in the CDR3. The CDR3 loop is CASSSTGYTEAFF. The CDR3 DNA follows: TGCGCCAGCAGCTCTACAGGGTACACTGAAGCTTTCTTT.

Only a few counts were recorded for this clone. V and J are TRBV5-6 and TRBJ1-5; D not resolved. The germline V and J ends were trimmed by 4 bases and 6 bases, with 11 bases remaining between them. Germline-derived CDR1 and CDR2 are SGHDT and YYEEEE. The CDR3 spans 13 residues. The CDR3 spells CASSQGRGQPQHF. CDR3 nucleotides: TGTGCCAGCAGCCAAGGCCGGGGTCAGCCCCAGCATTTT.